This T cell receptor (beta chain) was recovered during a study of blood T cell repertoires in COVID-19. Overall study: Acute and convalescent COVID-19 specimens originated in the United States, Italy and Spain.

Original processing methods: The authors estimated nucleated cell counts from reference gene primer amplification. The repertoire was sequenced with immunoSEQ multiplex PCR; TCRdb's copy has only in-frame clones and lacks some. That table furnishes V, J and clone size, whereas the DNA furnished D and trimming. The sample records about 60,000 clones, more than 70% being singletons. Seattle participants joined during active infection and were tracked over time. From germline, CDR1 is MNHEY and CDR2 SVGAGI. The CDR3 runs 15 residues. The ends were cut back, 0 bases at V and 2 bases at J, with 11 bases in the middle.

The receptor was derived from a man aged 55 to 70 with COVID-19, enrolled during active disease. The specimen was peripheral blood. The chain combines TRBV6-5 with TRBJ2-7; D is possibly TRBD1 (6 bases). CDR3 bases: TGTGCCAGCAGTTACTCTGGACAGCCCCCCTACGAGCAGTACTTC. Translation gives CASSYSGQPPYEQYF.